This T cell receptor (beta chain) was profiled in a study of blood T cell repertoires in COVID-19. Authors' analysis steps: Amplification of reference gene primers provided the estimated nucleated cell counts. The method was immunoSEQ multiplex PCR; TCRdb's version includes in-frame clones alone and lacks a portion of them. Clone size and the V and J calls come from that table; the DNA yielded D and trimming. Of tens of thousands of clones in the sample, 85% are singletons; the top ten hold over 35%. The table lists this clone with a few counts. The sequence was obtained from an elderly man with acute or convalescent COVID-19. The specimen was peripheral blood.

CDR3 coding DNA: TGTGCCGGAAACGGAGGACACAATGAGCAGTTCTTC. Its translation is CAGNGGHNEQFF. The chain links TRBV6-5 to TRBJ2-1, with D perhaps TRBD2 (5 bases). The germline V and J ends were trimmed by 11 bases and 5 bases, with 13 bases remaining between them. CDR3 length: 12 residues. Germline loops: CDR1 MNHEY, CDR2 SVGAGI.